This T cell receptor (beta chain) is from a study of T cells in localized non-small cell lung cancer. The germline CDR1 and CDR2 sequences are MDHEN and SYDVKM. The J segment lost 7 bases and the V segment lost 6 bases, leaving 4 bases of the junction unmatched. This CDR3 contains 13 residues. Study-wide findings and caveats: Peak T cell clonality was found in uninvolved adjacent lung, exceeding tumor. The study linked higher blood T cell density to longer overall survival.

This table comes from immunoSEQ multiplex PCR, and its TCRdb copy is limited to in-frame clones, with some not included. The data contain about a thousand clones, 15% to 20% of them singletons. Notes on this clone: Its specificity is not known.

The sequencing here drew on normal lung tissue next to the tumor, taken before any cancer treatment. This clonotype was sampled from a female donor older than 55 with stage II squamous cell lung carcinoma. This rearrangement joins TRBV28 to TRBJ1-5; 9 bases agree with TRBD1. CDR3 protein: CASSGQGKQPQHF. For the CDR3, the DNA is TGTGCCAGCAGCGGACAGGGGAAACAGCCCCAGCATTTT. The full variable domain, completed using reference TRBV28 and TRBJ1-5, is DVKVTQSSRYLVKRTGEKVFLECVQDMDHENMFWYRQDPGLGLRLIYFSYDVKMKEKGDIPEGYSVSREKKERFSLILESASTNQTSMYLCASSGQGKQPQHFGDGTRLSIL.